This T cell receptor (beta chain) was identified during a study of blood T cell repertoires in COVID-19. Study details: The United States, Italy and Spain were the sources of the acute and convalescent COVID-19 samples. T cells, B-cell-depleted T cells, or PBMCs provided the cDNA or gDNA that served as material.

Authors' processing steps: It was from reference gene primer amplification that nucleated cell counts were estimated. This table comes from immunoSEQ multiplex PCR, and its TCRdb copy is limited to in-frame clones, with some not included. D and trimming were read from the DNA, whereas the V and J calls and clone size are those reported in that table. Of 130,000 or so clones in the sample, more than 70% were seen once. Trimming left V 1 base short and J 7 bases short, with 20 bases between. The germline gives CDR1 SGHTA, CDR2 FQGNSA. There are 17 residues in the CDR3. What was sequenced was peripheral blood. The chain couples TRBV7-2 to TRBJ2-1, with D tentatively TRBD2 (6 bases). The sequence was collected from a human donor in a cohort sampled during active COVID-19. CDR3 in amino acids: CASSLVPTSSGYNEQFF. CDR3 sequence (DNA): TGTGCCAGCAGCTTAGTCCCGACTAGTTCCGGGTATAATGAGCAGTTCTTC.